Here is one TCR beta chain with its context. There is no known antigen for this receptor. No much larger clone exists at a distance of one base, and base qualities are not known. The library was made by the immunoSEQ multiplex PCR assay. Sourced from immuneACCESS, this table was stored by TCRdb with only in-frame sequences that have V and J called. A share of the clones is absent; for the studies checked, an unresolved V gene accounts for under half, and the remainder has no known explanation. The sample table holds some 78,000 clones, of which about 89% were seen once. The top ten constitute approximately 7.6% of the sample. The record originates from a study of control samples from healthy donors and cancer patients (dated by TCRdb to the early 2020s). CDR1 and CDR2 are drawn from the germline V gene: SQVTM, ANQGSEA. Trimming removed 8 bases from V and 6 bases from J, leaving 22 bases between the germline ends. Reading from cysteine to phenylalanine, the CDR3 counts 15 amino acids. This entry keeps only the CDR3 DNA: 45 bases, framed from base 1.

This receptor was taken from a woman aged 55-69 years in good health. The chain uses TRBV29-1 and TRBJ2-2; the D gene is perhaps TRBD2, on 6 matching bases. Material: blood. The nucleotide sequence reads as follows: TGCAGCATAAGAGTGGAGGGCCGCATCCCCGGGGAGCTGTTTTTT. It translates to CSIRVEGRIPGELFF.